These 27 T cell receptor beta chains were all obtained from the same sample, sequenced in a study of T cells in Graves' hyperthyroidism and ophthalmopathy. TCR beta CDR3 regions were amplified from RNA. With the HTBI primer set, the TCR CDR3 went through a first round of RT-PCR. TCRdb redid the calling of the multiplex PCR reads with MiXCR, one entry per CDR3 protein. The sample includes some 770,000 distinct CDR3 sequences, 15% to 20% seen only once; the top ten take around 8%. Sequenced: blood. Source of these receptors: a man between 18 and 35 years old with Graves' hyperthyroidism.

The chain joins TRBV30 to TRBJ2-4; 9 bases are a match to TRBD1. The CDR3 loop spans 15 amino acids. Germline lookup yields CDR1 GTSNPN and CDR2 SVGIG (reference sequence). V shed 0 bases and J 1 base; nucleotides not matched to a gene: 1. CDR3 sequence reads: CAWSVGQGAKNIQYF. CDR3 nucleotides: TGTGCCTGGAGTGTAGGACAGGGGGCCAAAAACATTCAGTACTTC.

V gene TRBV10-2 combines with J gene TRBJ2-2; D is perhaps TRBD1 or TRBD2 (5 bases each). CDR3 length: 14 residues. Between the trimmed V and J ends, which lost 8 bases and 5 bases, there was a span of 15 bases. From germline, CDR1 is WSHSY and CDR2 SAAADI. For the CDR3, the DNA is TGCGCCAGCTGGGACGGTTCGAGTACCGGGGAGCTGTTTTTT. Translating it yields CASWDGSSTGELFF.

DNA of the CDR3: TGTGCCAGCAGTCTTAGGACAGCTGGGGCCAACGTCCTGACTTTC. The encoded protein is CASSLRTAGANVLTF. The rearrangement links TRBV6-2 or TRBV6-3 to TRBJ2-6, with D possibly being TRBD1 (6 bases). V lost 5 bases to trimming and J lost 2 bases, with 10 bases between them. This CDR3 contains 15 residues. Germline CDR1 and CDR2: MNHEY and SVGEGT.

This sequence joins TRBV7-2 and TRBJ2-7; the D is unclear. Germline CDR1 and CDR2: SGHTA and FQGNSA. V gave up 1 base and J gave up 4 bases, with 11 bases separating them. CDR3 length: 14 residues. The CDR3 sequence: CASSLGAGRYEQYF. The CDR3 DNA follows: TGTGCCAGCAGCTTAGGGGCCGGACGGTACGAGCAGTACTTC.

This clonotype showed up many times. The chain links TRBV6-5 to TRBJ1-6, with 9 bases identical to TRBD1. Losses at the gene ends were 0 bases for V and 5 bases for J; bases not matched to a gene: 8. This CDR3 region has 18 residues. Per the germline V gene, CDR1 is MNHEY and CDR2 is SVGAGI. The CDR3 nucleotides read TGTGCCAGCAGTTACTCGATAGGGACAGGGCCGAATAATTCACCCCTCCACTTT. Translation gives CASSYSIGTGPNNSPLHF.

This clonotype was counted ten times or more. The chain joins TRBV28 to TRBJ2-7, with unresolved D. Germline assignment: CDR1 MDHEN and CDR2 SYDVKM. V was clipped by 2 bases and J by 2 bases, with 10 bases between them. This CDR3 spans 14 amino acids. The CDR3 coding sequence is TGTGCCAGCAGTTTAAAAGGCGGCACCTACGAGCAGTACTTC. Translating it yields CASSLKGGTYEQYF. The whole variable domain, filled in from reference TRBV28 and TRBJ2-7, reads DVKVTQSSRYLVKRTGEKVFLECVQDMDHENMFWYRQDPGLGLRLIYFSYDVKMKEKGDIPEGYSVSREKKERFSLILESASTNQTSMYLCASSLKGGTYEQYFGPGTRLTVT.

The chain combines TRBV29-1 with TRBJ2-7; D is unclear. Trimming pared 7 bases from V and 4 bases from J, leaving 14 bases between. CDR1 and CDR2 (germline): SQVTM, ANQGSEA. The length of the CDR3 is 12 residues. CDR3 DNA: TGCAGCGCCGAGAGTCATAAGTACGAGCAGTACTTC. The encoded protein is CSAESHKYEQYF.

The chain uses TRBV27 and TRBJ2-3; 14 nucleotides align to TRBD2. The V gene end was trimmed by 5 bases and the J gene end by 8 bases; junction bases not matched to a gene: 6. Germline V gene lookup returns CDR1 MNHEY and CDR2 SMNVEV (reference sequence). The CDR3 spans 15 residues. CDR3 in DNA: TGTGCCAGCAGTCCCAGTGGACTAGCGGGAGGTACGCAGTATTTT. It is translated as CASSPSGLAGGTQYF.

This clonotype was picked up a small number of times. The chain combines TRBV29-1 with TRBJ1-1, with D tentatively TRBD1 (6 bases). V was clipped by 5 bases and J by 4 bases, with 14 bases between them. CDR1 SQVTM and CDR2 ANQGSEA come from the germline V gene. This CDR3 comprises 13 residues. The CDR3 loop is CSVRKGGGTEAFF. CDR3 in DNA: TGCAGCGTTCGAAAGGGGGGGGGCACTGAAGCTTTCTTT.

This clonotype has only a few counts. The chain carries TRBV30 and TRBJ2-7; no clear D. The germline gives CDR1 GTSNPN, CDR2 SVGIG (reference sequence). The CDR3 is 13 residues long. Trimming stripped 3 bases from V and 2 bases from J, with 11 bases between. The CDR3 spells CAWSGRSTYEQYF. The CDR3 nucleotides read TGTGCCTGGAGCGGCAGGTCGACCTACGAGCAGTACTTC.

The J gene is TRBJ2-5, the V gene TRBV6-5; 8 bases are a match to TRBD1. Per germline, CDR1 MNHEY and CDR2 SVGAGI. This CDR3 has 15 residues. After removal of 0 bases from V and 8 bases from J, the junction contained 8 bases not matched to a gene. For the CDR3, the DNA is TGTGCCAGCAGTTACTCCCAGGGGGCCGCCTCCACCCAGTACTTC. Translated, it gives CASSYSQGAASTQYF.

This clonotype has at least ten counts. This sequence joins TRBV6-1 and TRBJ1-2, with D possibly TRBD1 on 6 matching bases. Germline V gene data show CDR1 as MNHNS and CDR2 as SASEGT. The V and J ends lost 6 bases and 8 bases respectively, with 16 bases between them. This CDR3 spans 13 amino acids. As DNA, the CDR3 is TGTGCCAGCAGCCCCGGGCGGGGGGGCGGCTACACCTTC. Translation gives CASSPGRGGGYTF.

This clonotype has a handful of counts. V usage is TRBV11-2 and J usage is TRBJ2-7; no reliable D call. CDR1 is SGHAT and CDR2 is FQNNGV in the germline V gene. The CDR3 sequence is 14 residues long. Trimming left V 4 bases short and J 5 bases short, with 15 bases between. The CDR3 nucleotides read TGTGCCAGCAGCTCAGGAGCAGGCTTCAACGAGCAGTACTTC. Protein sequence: CASSSGAGFNEQYF.

This clonotype was picked up many times. The chain combines TRBV29-1 with TRBJ2-1; no clear D. V gave up 0 bases and J gave up 7 bases, with 19 bases separating them. There are 16 residues in the CDR3. CDR1 is SQVTM, CDR2 ANQGSEA, per germline. CDR3 sequence (DNA): TGCAGCGTTGAAGATAGTTTGGCCTTGTCACGAAATGAGCAGTTCTTC. Its translation: CSVEDSLALSRNEQFF.

V and J are TRBV7-2 and TRBJ2-3; D is perhaps TRBD1 or TRBD2 (6 bases each). With 7 bases removed from V and 4 bases from J, the gap between germline ends came to 15 bases. Per germline, CDR1 SGHTA and CDR2 FQGNSA. The CDR3 is 14 amino acids. The CDR3 DNA follows: TGTGCCAGCACCCTGGTGAGGGGGGCAGATACGCAGTATTTT. This sequence encodes CASTLVRGADTQYF.

The CDR3 is CASRKTAQTYEQYF. The CDR3 coding sequence is TGTGCCAGCAGGAAGACAGCCCAAACCTACGAGCAGTACTTC. The chain employs TRBV6-1 and TRBJ2-7; the D gene is possibly TRBD1 (5 bases). V shed 6 bases and J shed 2 bases, with 14 bases lying between them. Germline V gives CDR1 MNHNS, CDR2 SASEGT. This CDR3 contains 14 residues.

V is TRBV9 and J is TRBJ2-6; tentative D call: TRBD1 (6 bases). Germline-derived CDR1 and CDR2 are SGDLS and YYNGEE. V lost 4 bases to trimming and J lost 4 bases, with 18 bases between them. This CDR3 spans 17 amino acids. Written as DNA, the CDR3 is TGTGCCAGCAGCCCGGGGACACGACCAGCAGGGGCCAACGTCCTGACTTTC. Translated: CASSPGTRPAGANVLTF.

This clonotype was seen more than once but under ten times. The CDR3 coding sequence is TGTGCCAGCAGCCCCCTGACAGCGCCCTACGAGCAGTACTTC. This translates into CASSPLTAPYEQYF. V gene TRBV7-9 combines with J gene TRBJ2-7; a possible D gene is TRBD1 (5 bases). V lost 5 bases and J lost 2, with 13 bases in between. The length of the CDR3 is 14 residues. Germline assignment: CDR1 SEHNR and CDR2 FQNEAQ (reference sequence).

This clonotype was counted a few times. The chain carries TRBV18 and TRBJ2-2, with TRBD2 as a possible D gene (5 bases). Germline values: CDR1 KGHSH, CDR2 LQKENI. With 0 bases removed from V and 1 base from J, the gap between germline ends came to 9 bases. The CDR3 loop spans 16 amino acids. The DNA of the CDR3 is TGTGCCAGCTCACCACCGATCCGGGAGAACACCGGGGAGCTGTTTTTT. It yields the protein CASSPPIRENTGELFF. The variable domain in full, with the rest retrieved from reference TRBV18 and TRBJ2-2, is NAGVMQNPRHLVRRRGQEARLRCSPMKGHSHVYWYRQLPEEGLKFMVYLQKENIIDESGMPKERFSAEFPKEGPSILRIQQVVRGDSAAYFCASSPPIRENTGELFFGEGSRLTVL.

This clonotype appeared a few times. In DNA form, the CDR3 reads TGTGCCAGCTCACCAGGACAGCCCTTGGGGTACGAGCAGTACTTC. This translates into CASSPGQPLGYEQYF. J is TRBJ2-7 and V is TRBV18; maybe TRBD1 (6 bases). Per germline, CDR1 KGHSH and CDR2 LQKENI. Trimming stripped 2 bases from V and 4 bases from J, with 15 bases between. This CDR3 comprises 15 residues.

The rearrangement links TRBV4-3 to TRBJ2-3, with TRBD2 as a possible D gene (5 bases). CDR1 and CDR2 from the germline V gene are LGHNA and YSLEER. Between the trimmed V and J ends, which lost 6 bases and 2 bases, there was a span of 15 bases. The CDR3 has 15 amino acids. Here the CDR3 reads CASSRTAGYTDTQYF. CDR3 in DNA: TGCGCCAGCAGTCGTACGGCGGGCTACACAGATACGCAGTATTTT.

This clonotype was picked up many times. The chain combines TRBV28 with TRBJ2-1; 13 positions agree with TRBD2. This CDR3 is built from 15 residues. The germline V gene has CDR1 MDHEN and CDR2 SYDVKM. The trim removed 5 bases at V and 3 bases at J, leaving 1 base unmatched. The CDR3 DNA reads as TGTGCCAGCAGTGGACTAGCGGGGGACTACAATGAGCAGTTCTTC. Protein: CASSGLAGDYNEQFF. Complete variable domain (other parts from reference TRBV28 and TRBJ2-1): DVKVTQSSRYLVKRTGEKVFLECVQDMDHENMFWYRQDPGLGLRLIYFSYDVKMKEKGDIPEGYSVSREKKERFSLILESASTNQTSMYLCASSGLAGDYNEQFFGPGTRLTVL.

The chain is built from TRBV27 and TRBJ2-1; D possibly corresponds to TRBD1 (8 bases). Germline V gene sequence: CDR1 MNHEY, CDR2 SMNVEV (reference sequence). The V and J ends lost 2 bases and 6 bases respectively, with 23 bases between them. CDR3 length equals 18 residues. The CDR3 sequence: CASSLTGGETSWGNEQFF. CDR3 sequence (DNA): TGTGCCAGCAGTTTAACAGGGGGGGAGACTAGTTGGGGCAATGAGCAGTTCTTC.

This clonotype came up many times. The J gene is TRBJ1-1, the V gene TRBV5-1; D is ambiguous. V was shortened by 4 bases and J by 3 bases, with 10 bases between the two germline ends. The CDR3 covers 13 residues. In germline, CDR1 is SGHRS, CDR2 YFSETQ. Written as DNA, the CDR3 is TGCGCCAGCAGCGCCCGGGCCGACACTGAAGCTTTCTTT. Its translation is CASSARADTEAFF.

This clonotype was seen ten or more times. The rearrangement links TRBV2 to TRBJ1-1; no reliable D call. The CDR3 length is 14 residues. The germline V and J ends were trimmed by 7 bases and 1 base, with 13 bases remaining between them. The germline V gene has CDR1 SNHLY and CDR2 FYNNEI. Here the CDR3 reads CASTPGGPNTEAFF. For the CDR3, the DNA is TGTGCCAGCACCCCCGGCGGGCCGAACACTGAAGCTTTCTTT.

This clonotype was seen many times. The chain uses TRBV24-1 and TRBJ2-5; D call uncertain. CDR1 is KGHDR, CDR2 SFDVKD, per germline. Between the trimmed V and J ends, which lost 5 bases and 2 bases, there was a span of 8 bases. The CDR3 has 13 residues. The CDR3 DNA follows: TGTGCCACCAGTGTCGGTGTACAAGAGACCCAGTACTTC. Protein product: CATSVGVQETQYF.

This clonotype was seen a handful of times. The CDR3 DNA reads as TGTGCCAGCAGCGAGACAGGGCTCTATGGCTACACCTTC. Its protein product is CASSETGLYGYTF. The rearrangement joins TRBV6-2 or TRBV6-3 to TRBJ1-2, with TRBD1 matching 7 bases. The germline V gene has CDR1 MNHEY and CDR2 SVGEGT. This CDR3 is built from 13 residues. Losses at the gene ends were 6 bases for V and 4 bases for J; bases not matched to a gene: 5.